A selection of T cell receptor beta chains follows, all from one sample in a study of blood T cell repertoires in COVID-19. TCRdb's table, derived via immunoSEQ multiplex PCR, lists solely in-frame clones and lacks some. The data show around 480,000 clones, with approximately 86% seen just once and 0.65% to 0.9% held by the top ten. The material sequenced was PBMCs or T cells enriched from blood (not recorded which). These receptor sequences come from a woman between 18 and 30 years old who had recovered from COVID-19. Both conserved end residues are part of each CDR3. The order of the fields is clone size, D gene, V gene, J gene, CDR3 protein. A D gene is named only where the DNA matches it firmly. The size entry is marked missing in some rows and otherwise reads once, few, many or a size class.

-,-,TRBV24-1,TRBJ1-2,CATSAWGDGYTF
-,-,TRBV6-1,TRBJ1-6,CASSEQGFSSPLHF
-,-,TRBV11-2,TRBJ2-5,CASSQGTPGETQYF
-,-,TRBV28,TRBJ1-5,CASSLTGMGQPQHF
once,TRBD2,TRBV25-1,TRBJ2-3,CASSDRLLAGEPTDTQYF
-,-,TRBV15,TRBJ2-7,CATSRDRGYEQYF
few,-,TRBV2,TRBJ2-1,CASSPTDNEQFF
-,-,TRBV6-5,TRBJ2-3,CASTGRDSATDTQYF
-,-,TRBV28,TRBJ1-6,CASSFTDRGSPLHF
-,TRBD2,TRBV5-1,TRBJ2-5,CASSSSGGYLAGETQYF
-,-,TRBV5-1,TRBJ1-1,CASSSGQLNTEAFF
-,TRBD1,TRBV12-3/TRBV12-4,TRBJ1-2,CASTREGTGKETF
-,TRBD1,TRBV25-1,TRBJ2-7,CASISVLGQEFYEQYF
-,-,TRBV2,TRBJ2-7,CASSTGGAKEQYF
-,-,TRBV7-8,TRBJ1-2,CASSPSRSDYGYTF
-,-,TRBV2,TRBJ1-4,CASNPSTAQNEKLFF
-,-,TRBV4-2,TRBJ1-1,CASSQVGMNTEAFF
-,-,TRBV5-1,TRBJ2-7,CASSGSAYEQYF
-,TRBD2,TRBV30,TRBJ2-1,CAWSEGRAGGLNEQFF
many,-,TRBV9,TRBJ2-2,CASSPESSANTGELFF
-,TRBD1,TRBV6-6,TRBJ1-3,CASSPGTGGDTIYF
few,-,TRBV6-5,TRBJ1-5,CASRTGLEQPQHF
-,-,TRBV6-2/TRBV6-3,TRBJ2-7,CASSYGVSGYEQYF
-,TRBD1,TRBV10-3,TRBJ1-1,CAAATGGRTEAFF
few,-,TRBV28,TRBJ1-1,CASSLTSSEAFF
-,-,TRBV19,TRBJ2-7,CASSQATLGAHEQYF
-,TRBD1,TRBV5-1,TRBJ1-4,CASSASILTGETNEKLFF
-,-,TRBV5-3,TRBJ1-6,CARGISGEALSLHF
-,-,TRBV6-6,TRBJ1-1,CASSPPRLGNVAMNTEAFF
-,-,TRBV29-1,TRBJ1-1,CSVERHIFNTEAFF
-,TRBD1,TRBV5-1,TRBJ2-7,CASSDRVGYEQYF
-,TRBD1,TRBV6-5,TRBJ1-2,CASRRTTGGYGYTF